What follows are 22 T cell receptor beta chains derived from one specimen sequenced in a study of cytomegalovirus exposure and HLA in healthy donors. The PCR was carried out with 60 Vbeta primers and 13 Jbeta primers. Using immunoSEQ multiplex PCR, the repertoire was profiled, and TCRdb retains in-frame clones only, with some absent. This repertoire shows more than 200,000 clones, 65% to 90% found once; its top ten account for roughly 1.3%. Sequencing input: PBMCs. The receptor source for this set is a girl aged 5 to 17 in good health and CMV-seronegative.

The V call is TRBV27, the J call TRBJ1-4, with a possible D match to TRBD1 (5 bases). Trimming removed 3 bases at V and 7 bases at J, with 9 bases between. The germline V gene encodes CDR1 MNHEY and CDR2 SMNVEV (reference sequence). This CDR3 is built from 13 residues. The CDR3 sequence: CASSFWRGEKLFF. In nucleotides, the CDR3 is TGTGCCAGCAGTTTTTGGAGGGGTGAAAAACTGTTTTTT.

The gene calls are TRBV28 and TRBJ2-7; D is possibly TRBD1 (5 bases). V was shortened by 6 bases and J by 3 bases, with 9 bases between the two germline ends. Germline loops: CDR1 MDHEN, CDR2 SYDVKM. CDR3 length: 12 residues. In DNA form, the CDR3 reads TGTGCCAGCAGGAGACAGTTCTACGAGCAGTACTTC. Residues: CASRRQFYEQYF.

V usage is TRBV28 and J usage is TRBJ1-1; D remains ambiguous. The CDR3 is 16 amino acids. Germline V gene data show CDR1 as MDHEN and CDR2 as SYDVKM. The germline V and J ends were trimmed by 1 base and 1 base, with 13 bases remaining between them. The CDR3 loop is CASSLSLSSGNTEAFF. In nucleotides, the CDR3 is TGTGCCAGCAGTTTATCTCTTAGTTCGGGGAACACTGAAGCTTTCTTT.

The chain links TRBV5-5 to TRBJ2-3, with a weak D call TRBD1 (6 bases). Germline assignment: CDR1 SGHKS and CDR2 YYEKEE (reference sequence). This CDR3 is 17 amino acids long. V was pared by 1 base and J by 1 base, with 16 bases between. CDR3 nucleotides: TGTGCCAGCAGCTTGATCCCCCAGGGGAGACGCACAGATACGCAGTATTTT. This encodes CASSLIPQGRRTDTQYF.

For this clone: One junction end disagrees with the germline gene, perhaps due to a read error. V is TRBV7-9 and J is TRBJ2-7, with D unresolved. CDR1 and CDR2 (germline): SEHNR, FQNEAQ (reference sequence). This CDR3 is built from 15 residues. CDR3 DNA sequence: TGTTCCAGCAGCTCGCCTAGATCCGACGTCACCGAGCAGTACTTC. Its translation is CSSSSPRSDVTEQYF.

V is TRBV5-1 and J is TRBJ2-7; TRBD1 agrees at 7 bases. The CDR3 sequence is 16 residues long. The V gene's germline CDR1 is SGHRS and CDR2 YFSETQ. V lost 4 bases and J lost 0; bases outside the gene matches: 10. As DNA, the CDR3 is TGCGCCAGCAGCCTGACAGGGTTCGAGAGCTCCTACGAGCAGTACTTC. Translation gives CASSLTGFESSYEQYF.

This clone was observed once. V gene TRBV7-2 combines with J gene TRBJ2-2; D is uncertain. This CDR3 is 14 amino acids long. Germline V gene data show CDR1 as SGHTA and CDR2 as FQGNSA. V shed 2 bases and J shed 8 bases, with 12 bases lying between them. DNA of the CDR3: TGTGCCAGCAGCTTAAGCTGGTCCGGGGGGGAGCTGTTTTTT. Translation: CASSLSWSGGELFF.

The chain uses TRBV5-5 and TRBJ1-4; weak D call: TRBD1 (5 bases). The germline V gene encodes CDR1 SGHKS and CDR2 YYEKEE (reference sequence). The CDR3 has 15 residues. V dropped 2 bases and J dropped 0 bases, with 8 bases sitting between them. The DNA of the CDR3 is TGTGCCAGCAGCTTCGGGGGAACAACTAATGAAAAACTGTTTTTT. This encodes CASSFGGTTNEKLFF.

The V call is TRBV18, the J call TRBJ1-4; 7 bases are shared with TRBD1. V dropped 3 bases and J dropped 8; count of bases not matched to a gene: 3. Germline V gene sequence: CDR1 KGHSH, CDR2 LQKENI. The CDR3 is 13 amino acids. Written as DNA, the CDR3 is TGTGCCAGCTCACCGGACAGGAGCGAAAAACTGTTTTTT. It encodes CASSPDRSEKLFF.

The genes are TRBV6-1 and TRBJ2-3, with TRBD1 identical over 8 bases. CDR3 size: 14 residues. Germline V lookup: CDR1 MNHNS, CDR2 SASEGT. Germline trimming cut 10 bases from V and 2 bases from J; bases unmatched to any gene: 8. The CDR3 nucleotides are TGTGCCATCCAGGGGGCAGGGCCCACAGATACGCAGTATTTT. Translation: CAIQGAGPTDTQYF.

Turning to this clone: This sample also contains other DNA sequences that code for the same CDR3. V usage is TRBV5-1 and J usage is TRBJ1-5, with D unclear. The CDR3 is 14 residues long. Trimming took 0 bases from V and 4 from J, leaving 8 bases between them. Germline CDR1 is SGHRS and CDR2 is YFSETQ. The CDR3 coding sequence is TGCGCCAGCAGCTTGGGGGCAGAGAATCAGCCCCAGCATTTT. The encoded protein is CASSLGAENQPQHF.

In this sample, this clone turned up once. The rearrangement joins TRBV15 to TRBJ1-1; 12 nucleotides agree with TRBD1. V shed 0 bases, J shed 10 bases, and the junction held 12 bases outside the gene matches. CDR1 is LNHNV, CDR2 YYDKDF, per germline (reference sequence). This CDR3 is 17 amino acids long. The CDR3 DNA is TGTGCCACCAGCAGAGACCTAACATCGGGACAGGGGGCCGGAGCTTTCTTT. It translates to CATSRDLTSGQGAGAFF.

This clone has a single count. The CDR3 carries no conserved terminal phenylalanine or tryptophan, so it likely arises from a read error. No DNA is shown, since the ends of the CDR3 on it are uncertain; the CDR3 is the one TCRdb lists. This chain connects TRBV9 to TRBJ2-7; TRBD2 is the table's D call, not checked against the DNA. Germline assignment: CDR1 SGDLS and CDR2 YYNGEE. The length of the CDR3 is 12 amino acids, counting both ends. The CDR3 protein is CASRVPSGSTTI.

V is TRBV9 and J is TRBJ1-3; TRBD1 is a possible D gene (5 bases). Trimming took 0 bases from V and 1 from J, leaving 11 bases between them. Germline assignment: CDR1 SGDLS and CDR2 YYNGEE. The CDR3 is 16 amino acids. The CDR3 bases are TGTGCCAGCAGCGTAGCTGCGGGGGGGTCTGGAAACACCATATATTTT. It encodes CASSVAAGGSGNTIYF. Full variable domain (outside the CDR3, taken from reference TRBV9 and TRBJ1-3): DSGVTQTPKHLITATGQRVTLRCSPRSGDLSVYWYQQSLDQGLQFLIQYYNGEERAKGNILERFSAQQFPDLHSELNLSSLELGDSALYFCASSVAAGGSGNTIYFGEGSWLTVV.

The rearrangement links TRBV5-4 to TRBJ2-7; 11 bases match TRBD2. In germline, CDR1 is SGHNT, CDR2 YYREEE (reference sequence). The CDR3 consists of 15 residues. V lost 4 bases to trimming and J lost 2 bases; unmatched junction nucleotides: 5. CDR3 protein: CASSQTSGGPYEQYF. CDR3 DNA sequence: TGTGCCAGCAGCCAAACTAGCGGGGGCCCCTACGAGCAGTACTTC.

The J gene is TRBJ1-5, the V gene TRBV19, with D possibly matching TRBD1 (6 bases). The ends were cut back, 6 bases at V and 2 bases at J, with 11 bases in the middle. Germline V lookup: CDR1 LNHDA, CDR2 SQIVND (reference sequence). This CDR3 has 14 residues. The CDR3 region has the DNA TGTGCCAGTAGGGGGGCCAGGGGCAATCAGCCCCAGCATTTT. Its protein product is CASRGARGNQPQHF.

The chain employs TRBV28 and TRBJ2-1; TRBD1 might be the D (6 bases). This CDR3 is 13 amino acids long. Germline V CDR1 and CDR2: MDHEN, SYDVKM. Between the trimmed V and J ends, which lost 9 bases and 5 bases, there was a span of 14 bases. CDR3 nucleotides: TGTGCCAGTTTAAGAAGGGGGAACAATGAGCAGTTCTTC. This gives the protein CASLRRGNNEQFF. The full variable domain, completed using reference TRBV28 and TRBJ2-1, is DVKVTQSSRYLVKRTGEKVFLECVQDMDHENMFWYRQDPGLGLRLIYFSYDVKMKEKGDIPEGYSVSREKKERFSLILESASTNQTSMYLCASLRRGNNEQFFGPGTRLTVL.

This chain connects TRBV28 to TRBJ1-1, with 10 bases that match TRBD1. The germline V gene encodes CDR1 MDHEN and CDR2 SYDVKM. The ends lost 6 bases at V and 3 bases at J; junction bases unmatched: 7. This CDR3 spans 15 amino acids. The CDR3 here is CASRPAGTGDTEAFF. The CDR3 nucleotides are TGTGCCAGCAGGCCTGCCGGGACAGGGGACACTGAAGCTTTCTTT.

V is TRBV7-2 and J is TRBJ2-5; possibly TRBD2 for D (6 bases). Trimming left V 1 base short and J 4 bases short, with 16 bases between. This CDR3 spans 16 amino acids. CDR1 is SGHTA, CDR2 FQGNSA, per germline. The chain's CDR3 is CASSLETLSGGETQYF. CDR3 DNA: TGTGCCAGCAGCTTAGAGACTCTCTCCGGGGGAGAGACCCAGTACTTC.

The gene calls are TRBV30 and TRBJ2-1, with 8 bases that match TRBD1. The CDR3 sequence is 13 residues long. Germline-derived CDR1 and CDR2 are GTSNPN and SVGIG (reference sequence). V was clipped by 3 bases and J by 4 bases; unmatched bases: 2. The CDR3 DNA reads TGTGCCTGGAGCAGGGGGCTGTACAATGAGCAGTTCTTC. Translated, it gives CAWSRGLYNEQFF.

This clone occurred once. The chain uses TRBV7-6 and TRBJ1-4, with a possible D match to TRBD1 (6 bases). The CDR3 totals 17 residues. The germline V gene encodes CDR1 SGHVS and CDR2 FNYEAQ. The V and J ends lost 2 bases and 3 bases respectively, with 16 bases between them. CDR3 amino acids: CASSLFKGRQANEKLFF. CDR3 nucleotides: TGTGCCAGCAGCTTATTCAAGGGTCGACAGGCTAATGAAAAACTGTTTTTT.

The chain is built from TRBV7-9 and TRBJ2-7; weak D call: TRBD1 (6 bases). This CDR3 is 13 amino acids long. Germline V gene sequence: CDR1 SEHNR, CDR2 FQNEAQ (reference sequence). The V and J ends lost 2 bases and 5 bases respectively, with 10 bases between them. The CDR3: CASSLTGPDEQYF. The CDR3 DNA reads as TGTGCCAGCAGCTTAACAGGGCCCGACGAGCAGTACTTC.